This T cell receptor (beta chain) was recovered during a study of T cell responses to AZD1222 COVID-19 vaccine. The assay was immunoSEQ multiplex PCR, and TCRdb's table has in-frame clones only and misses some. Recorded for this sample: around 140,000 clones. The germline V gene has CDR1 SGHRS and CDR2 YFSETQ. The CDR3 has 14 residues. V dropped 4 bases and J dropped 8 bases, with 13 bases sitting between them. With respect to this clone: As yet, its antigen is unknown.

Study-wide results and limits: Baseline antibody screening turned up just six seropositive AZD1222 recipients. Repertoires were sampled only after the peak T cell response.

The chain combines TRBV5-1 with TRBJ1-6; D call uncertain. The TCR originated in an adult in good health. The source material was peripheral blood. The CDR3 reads CASSPPTADSPLHF. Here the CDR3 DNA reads TGCGCCAGCAGCCCCCCGACCGCCGATTCACCCCTCCACTTT.